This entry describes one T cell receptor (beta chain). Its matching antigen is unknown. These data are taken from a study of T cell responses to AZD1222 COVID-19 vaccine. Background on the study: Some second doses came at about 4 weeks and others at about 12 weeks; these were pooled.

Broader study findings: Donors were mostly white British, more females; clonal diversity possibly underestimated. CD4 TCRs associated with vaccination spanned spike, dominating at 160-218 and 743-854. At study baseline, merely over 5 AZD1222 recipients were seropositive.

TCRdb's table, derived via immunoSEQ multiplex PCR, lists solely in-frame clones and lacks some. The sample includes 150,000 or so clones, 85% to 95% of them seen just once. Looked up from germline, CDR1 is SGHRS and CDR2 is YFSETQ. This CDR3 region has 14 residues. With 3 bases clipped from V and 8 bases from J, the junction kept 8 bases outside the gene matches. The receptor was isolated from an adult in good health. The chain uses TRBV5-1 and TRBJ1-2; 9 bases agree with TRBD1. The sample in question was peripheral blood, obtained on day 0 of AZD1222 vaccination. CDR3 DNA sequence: TGCGCCAGCAGCTCCCAACAGGGGGCGGACGGCTACACCTTC. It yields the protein CASSSQQGADGYTF.